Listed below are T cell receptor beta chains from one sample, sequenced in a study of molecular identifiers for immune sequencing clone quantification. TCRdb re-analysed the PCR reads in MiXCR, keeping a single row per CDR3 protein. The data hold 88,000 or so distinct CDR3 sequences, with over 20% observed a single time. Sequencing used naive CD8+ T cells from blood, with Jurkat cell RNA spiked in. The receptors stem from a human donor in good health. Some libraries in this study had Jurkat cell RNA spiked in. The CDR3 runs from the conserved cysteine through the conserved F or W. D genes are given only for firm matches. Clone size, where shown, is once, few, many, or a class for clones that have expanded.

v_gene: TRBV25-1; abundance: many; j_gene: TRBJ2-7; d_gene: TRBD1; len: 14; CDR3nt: TGTGCCAGCAGTCTGCAGGGGGTCGCCTACGAGCAGTACTTC; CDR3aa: CASSLQGVAYEQYF
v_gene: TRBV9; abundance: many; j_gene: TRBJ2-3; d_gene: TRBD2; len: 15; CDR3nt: TGTGCCAGCAGCGTAGGACTAGCGGGCACAGATACGCAGTATTTT; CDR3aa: CASSVGLAGTDTQYF
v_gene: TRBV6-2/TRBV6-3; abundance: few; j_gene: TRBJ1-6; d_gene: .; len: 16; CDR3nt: TGTGCCAGCAGTTACGGCGAGAGCTCCTATAATTCACCCCTCCACTTT; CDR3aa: CASSYGESSYNSPLHF
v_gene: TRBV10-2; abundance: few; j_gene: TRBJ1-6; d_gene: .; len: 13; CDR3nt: TGCGCCAGCAGGACAGATTATAATTCACCCCTCCACTTT; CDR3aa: CASRTDYNSPLHF
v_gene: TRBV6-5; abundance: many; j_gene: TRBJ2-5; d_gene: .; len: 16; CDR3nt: TGTGCCAGCAGTTACTCGCAACTGGCCACACAAGAGACCCAGTACTTC; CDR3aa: CASSYSQLATQETQYF
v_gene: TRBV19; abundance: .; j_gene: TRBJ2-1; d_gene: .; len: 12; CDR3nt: TGTGCCAGTAGCTGGCTCGACAATGAGCAGTTCTTC; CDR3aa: CASSWLDNEQFF
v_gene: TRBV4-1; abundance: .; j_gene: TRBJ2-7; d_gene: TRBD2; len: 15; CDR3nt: TGCGCCAGCGGCCCTATAGCGGGGGGGCTCTACGAGCAGTACTTC; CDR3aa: CASGPIAGGLYEQYF
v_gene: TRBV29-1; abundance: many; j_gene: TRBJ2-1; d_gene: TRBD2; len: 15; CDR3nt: TGCAGCGTTGAAATTTCTAGCGGGGGTGTGAATGAGCAGTTCTTC; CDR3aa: CSVEISSGGVNEQFF
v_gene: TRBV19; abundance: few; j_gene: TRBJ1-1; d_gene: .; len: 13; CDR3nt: TGTGCCAGTACGACCGGGACGTACACTGAAGCTTTCTTT; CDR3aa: CASTTGTYTEAFF
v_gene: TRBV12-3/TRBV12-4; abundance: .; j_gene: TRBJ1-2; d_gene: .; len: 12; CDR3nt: TGTGCCAGCAGTTCGGACCGGTATGGCTACACCTTC; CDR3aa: CASSSDRYGYTF
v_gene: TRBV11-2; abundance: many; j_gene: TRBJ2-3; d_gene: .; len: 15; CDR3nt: TGTGCCAGCAGCTATCCGGGACTGGGCACAGATACGCAGTATTTT; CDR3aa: CASSYPGLGTDTQYF